This T cell receptor (beta chain) was sequenced for a study of blood T cell repertoires in COVID-19. Across the whole study: COVID-19 samples from acute and convalescent phases originated in the United States, Italy and Spain. T cells, B-cell-depleted T cells, or PBMCs supplied cDNA or gDNA.

Germline values: CDR1 GTSNPN, CDR2 SVGIG (reference sequence). CDR3 length: 15 amino acids. The V segment lost 3 bases and the J segment 4 bases; nucleotides outside the gene matches: 8. Original analysis: Estimation of nucleated cell counts was performed using reference gene primer amplification. Here immunoSEQ multiplex PCR was the method, and the copy in TCRdb shows in-frame clones only, minus some. V, J and clone size derive from that table, while D and trimming were established from the DNA sequence. This sample yields tens of thousands of clones, of which approximately 92% are seen a single time; approximately 4.9% belongs to the top ten.

The V call is TRBV30, the J call TRBJ2-1; 8 nucleotides line up with TRBD2. The sequencing input was peripheral blood. This TCR derives from a man aged 60-69 years with active COVID-19. The CDR3 sequence is CAWRFPAGGYNEQFF. The CDR3 nucleotides are TGTGCCTGGAGATTCCCGGCGGGGGGTTACAATGAGCAGTTCTTC.